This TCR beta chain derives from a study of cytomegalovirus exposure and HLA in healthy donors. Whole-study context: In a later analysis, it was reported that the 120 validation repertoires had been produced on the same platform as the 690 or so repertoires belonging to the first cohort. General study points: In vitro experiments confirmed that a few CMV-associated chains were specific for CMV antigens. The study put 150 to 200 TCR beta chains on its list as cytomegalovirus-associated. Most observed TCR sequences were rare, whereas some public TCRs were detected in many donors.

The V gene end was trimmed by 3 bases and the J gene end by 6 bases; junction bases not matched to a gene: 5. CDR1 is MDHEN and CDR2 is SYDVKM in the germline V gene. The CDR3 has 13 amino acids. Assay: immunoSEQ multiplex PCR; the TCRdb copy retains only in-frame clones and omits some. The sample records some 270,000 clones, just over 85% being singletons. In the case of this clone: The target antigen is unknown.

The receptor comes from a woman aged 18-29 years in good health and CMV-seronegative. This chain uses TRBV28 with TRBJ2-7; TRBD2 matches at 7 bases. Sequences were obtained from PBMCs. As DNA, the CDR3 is TGTGCCAGCAGTTTGGGGGAGGGTGTCGAGCAGTACTTC. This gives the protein CASSLGEGVEQYF.